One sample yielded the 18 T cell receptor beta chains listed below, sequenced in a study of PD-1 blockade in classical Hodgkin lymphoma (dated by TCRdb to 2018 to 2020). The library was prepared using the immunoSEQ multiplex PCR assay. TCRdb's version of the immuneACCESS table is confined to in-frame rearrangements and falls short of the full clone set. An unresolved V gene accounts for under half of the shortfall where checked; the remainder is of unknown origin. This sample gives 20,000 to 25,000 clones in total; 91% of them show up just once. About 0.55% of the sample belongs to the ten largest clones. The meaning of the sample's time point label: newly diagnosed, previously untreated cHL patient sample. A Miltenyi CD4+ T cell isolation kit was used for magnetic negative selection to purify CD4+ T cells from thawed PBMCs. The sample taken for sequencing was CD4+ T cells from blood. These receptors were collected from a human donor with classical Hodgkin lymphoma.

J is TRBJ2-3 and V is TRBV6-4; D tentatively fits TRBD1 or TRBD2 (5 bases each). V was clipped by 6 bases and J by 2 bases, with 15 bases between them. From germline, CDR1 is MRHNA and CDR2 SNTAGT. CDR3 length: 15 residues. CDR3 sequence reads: CASRPGTEDTDTQYF. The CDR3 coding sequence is TGTGCCAGCAGACCCGGGACCGAAGACACAGATACGCAGTATTTT.

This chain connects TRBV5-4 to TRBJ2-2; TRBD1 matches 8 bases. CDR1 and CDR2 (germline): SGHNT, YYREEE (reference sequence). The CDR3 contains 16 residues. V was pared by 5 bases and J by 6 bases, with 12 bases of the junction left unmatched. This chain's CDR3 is CASRQQGDSRAGELFF. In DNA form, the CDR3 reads TGTGCCAGCAGACAACAGGGGGATAGTCGCGCCGGGGAGCTGTTTTTT.

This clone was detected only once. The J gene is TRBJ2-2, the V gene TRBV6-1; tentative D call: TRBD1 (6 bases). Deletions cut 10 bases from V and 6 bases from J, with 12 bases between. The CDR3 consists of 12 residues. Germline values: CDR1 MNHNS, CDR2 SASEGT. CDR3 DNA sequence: TGTGCCACCCACAGGGCTGCCGGGGAGCTGTTTTTT. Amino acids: CATHRAAGELFF.

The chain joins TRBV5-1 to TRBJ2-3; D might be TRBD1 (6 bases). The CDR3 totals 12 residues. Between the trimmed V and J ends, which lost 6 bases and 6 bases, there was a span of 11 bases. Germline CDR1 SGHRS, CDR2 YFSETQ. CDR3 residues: CASTVRGDTQYF. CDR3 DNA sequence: TGCGCCAGCACCGTAAGGGGGGATACGCAGTATTTT.

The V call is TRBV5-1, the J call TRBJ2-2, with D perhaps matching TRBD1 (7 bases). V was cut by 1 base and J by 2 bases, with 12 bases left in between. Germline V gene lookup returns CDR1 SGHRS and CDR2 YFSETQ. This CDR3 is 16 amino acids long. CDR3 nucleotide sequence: TGCGCCAGCAGCTTGAGGGGGGACAGTAACACCGGGGAGCTGTTTTTT. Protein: CASSLRGDSNTGELFF. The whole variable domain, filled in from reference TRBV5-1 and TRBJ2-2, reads KAGVTQTPRYLIKTRGQQVTLSCSPISGHRSVSWYQQTPGQGLQFLFEYFSETQRNKGNFPGRFSGRQFSNSRSEMNVSTLELGDSALYLCASSLRGDSNTGELFFGEGSRLTVL.

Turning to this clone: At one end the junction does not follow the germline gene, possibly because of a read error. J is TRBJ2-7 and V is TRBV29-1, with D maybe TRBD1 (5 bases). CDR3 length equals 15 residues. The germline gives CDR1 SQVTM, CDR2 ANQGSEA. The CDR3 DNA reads TGCAGCGTCGAAGGACCAGGGTCCTTTTCTGACGAGCAGTACTTC. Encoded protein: CSVEGPGSFSDEQYF.

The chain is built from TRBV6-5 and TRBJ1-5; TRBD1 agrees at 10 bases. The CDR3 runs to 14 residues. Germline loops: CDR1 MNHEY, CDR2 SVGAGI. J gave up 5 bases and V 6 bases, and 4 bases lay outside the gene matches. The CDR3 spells CASSRGTGDQPQHF. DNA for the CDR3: TGTGCCAGCAGCCGCGGGACAGGGGATCAGCCCCAGCATTTT.

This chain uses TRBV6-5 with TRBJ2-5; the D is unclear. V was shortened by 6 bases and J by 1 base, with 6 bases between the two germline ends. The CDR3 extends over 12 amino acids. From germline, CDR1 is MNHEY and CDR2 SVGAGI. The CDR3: CASRRFQETQYF. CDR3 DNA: TGTGCCAGCAGGAGATTCCAAGAGACCCAGTACTTC.

CDR3 bases: TGTGCCAGTACCTCGAGGACAGGGCCCAATCAGCCCCAGCATTTT. Translating it yields CASTSRTGPNQPQHF. The V and J genes are TRBV19 and TRBJ1-5; 8 bases agree with TRBD1. V lost 7 bases and J lost 3; bases outside the gene matches: 8. Germline CDR1 is LNHDA and CDR2 is SQIVND (reference sequence). The CDR3 spans 15 residues.

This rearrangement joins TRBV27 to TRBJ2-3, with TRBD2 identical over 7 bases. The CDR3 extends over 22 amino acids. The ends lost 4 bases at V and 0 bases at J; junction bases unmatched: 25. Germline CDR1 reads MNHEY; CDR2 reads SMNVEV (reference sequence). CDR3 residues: CASSSTRDYTYGLIPSTDTQYF. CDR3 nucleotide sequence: TGTGCCAGCAGTTCGACCCGGGACTATACGTACGGGTTAATCCCTAGCACAGATACGCAGTATTTT.

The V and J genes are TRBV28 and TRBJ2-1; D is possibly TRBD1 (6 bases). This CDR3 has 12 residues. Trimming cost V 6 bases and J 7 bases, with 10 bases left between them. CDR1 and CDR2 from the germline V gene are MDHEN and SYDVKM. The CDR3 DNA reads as TGTGCCAGCAGGCCTACAGGGAATGAGCAGTTCTTC. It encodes CASRPTGNEQFF.

The CDR3 here is CASSVVGTSGGGETQYF. The CDR3 DNA reads as TGTGCCAGCAGCGTAGTGGGGACTAGCGGGGGTGGGGAGACCCAGTACTTC. This chain links TRBV9 with TRBJ2-5; 14 bases line up with TRBD2. The CDR3 spans 17 residues. V gave up 0 bases and J gave up 5 bases; unmatched junction bases: 6. Germline CDR1 SGDLS, CDR2 YYNGEE.

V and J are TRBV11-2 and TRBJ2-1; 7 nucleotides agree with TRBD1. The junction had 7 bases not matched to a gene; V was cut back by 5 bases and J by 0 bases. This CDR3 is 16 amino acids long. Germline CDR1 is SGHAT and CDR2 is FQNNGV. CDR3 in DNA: TGTGCCAGCAGCGACAACAGGGGAAGCTCCTACAATGAGCAGTTCTTC. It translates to CASSDNRGSSYNEQFF.

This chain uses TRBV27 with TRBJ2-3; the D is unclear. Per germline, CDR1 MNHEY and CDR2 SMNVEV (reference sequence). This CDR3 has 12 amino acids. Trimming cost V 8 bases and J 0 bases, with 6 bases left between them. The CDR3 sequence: CASGWSTDTQYF. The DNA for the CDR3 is TGTGCCAGCGGGTGGAGCACAGATACGCAGTATTTT.

As DNA, the CDR3 is TGTGCCAGCAGCTCAGGACTAGCGGGGGGCCAAGAGACCCAGTACTTC. Amino acid sequence: CASSSGLAGGQETQYF. The J gene is TRBJ2-5, the V gene TRBV11-2, with 14 nucleotides matching TRBD2. V gave up 4 bases and J gave up 1 base; unmatched junction bases: 2. Looked up from germline, CDR1 is SGHAT and CDR2 is FQNNGV. CDR3 length: 16 amino acids.

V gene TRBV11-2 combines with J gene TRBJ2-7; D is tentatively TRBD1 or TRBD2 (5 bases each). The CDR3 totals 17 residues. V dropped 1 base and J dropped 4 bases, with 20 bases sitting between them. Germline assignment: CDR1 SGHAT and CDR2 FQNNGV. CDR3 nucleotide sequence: TGTGCCAGCAGCTTAGCCCCGACCCGGGAAGGGGCTTACGAGCAGTACTTC. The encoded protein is CASSLAPTREGAYEQYF.

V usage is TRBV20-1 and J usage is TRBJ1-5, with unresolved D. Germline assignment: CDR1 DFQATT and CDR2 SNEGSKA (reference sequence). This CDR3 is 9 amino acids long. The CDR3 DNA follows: TGCAGGTCGGTTCAGCCCCAGCATTTT. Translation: CRSVQPQHF.

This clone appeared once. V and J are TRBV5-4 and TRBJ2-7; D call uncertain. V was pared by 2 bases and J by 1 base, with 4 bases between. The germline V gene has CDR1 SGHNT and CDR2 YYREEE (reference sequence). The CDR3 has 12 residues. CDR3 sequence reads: CASSFRSYEQYF. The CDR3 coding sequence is TGTGCCAGCAGCTTTAGGTCCTACGAGCAGTACTTC. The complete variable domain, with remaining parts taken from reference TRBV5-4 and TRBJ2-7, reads ETGVTQSPTHLIKTRGQQVTLRCSSQSGHNTVSWYQQALGQGPQFIFQYYREEENGRGNFPPRFSGLQFPNYSSELNVNALELDDSALYLCASSFRSYEQYFGPGTRLTVT.